This T cell receptor beta chain was captured by sequencing in a study of cytomegalovirus exposure and HLA in healthy donors. When sampled, the donors appeared nominally healthy, though they likely had unrecorded immune exposures. The PCR made use of 60 Vbeta and 13 Jbeta primers. Using immunoSEQ multiplex PCR, the repertoire was profiled, and TCRdb retains in-frame clones only, with some absent. The table records approximately 160,000 clones, 65% to 70% of them present only once. Germline assignment: CDR1 SGHDN and CDR2 FVKESK. This CDR3 has 16 amino acids. V was shortened by 0 bases and J by 2 bases, with 14 bases between the two germline ends.

The sequence came from a woman aged 18-29 years in good health and CMV-seropositive. V usage is TRBV14 and J usage is TRBJ2-7; D might be TRBD2 (5 bases). Sequencing input: PBMCs. Written as DNA, the CDR3 is TGTGCCAGCAGCCAAGAAGCCCGGGATTTCCCCTACGAGCAGTACTTC. As protein: CASSQEARDFPYEQYF.